The source of this T cell receptor beta chain is a study of blood T cell repertoires in COVID-19. Study context: Some COVID-19 samples were acute and others convalescent; all came from the United States, Italy and Spain. The cDNA or gDNA used as material had been derived from T cells, B-cell-depleted T cells, or PBMCs.

Clones were read by immunoSEQ multiplex PCR, and TCRdb kept only the in-frame ones, dropping some. The sample lists about 88,000 clones; roughly 87% were seen once. CDR3 size: 12 residues. Germline CDR1 LNHDA, CDR2 SQIVND (reference sequence). V was pared by 0 bases and J by 7 bases, with 4 bases between. The chain employs TRBV19 and TRBJ1-5; no clear D. This TCR came from a male donor with acute or convalescent COVID-19. Sequencing used peripheral blood. In DNA form, the CDR3 reads TGTGCCAGTAGTATAGAGAGGCAGCCCCAGCATTTT. Translation: CASSIERQPQHF.